The source of this T cell receptor (beta chain) is a study of blood T cell repertoires in COVID-19. As for the study in general: Whether acute or convalescent, the COVID-19 samples came from the United States, Italy and Spain. Sources were T cells, B-cell-depleted T cells, or PBMCs; the material itself was cDNA or gDNA.

V lost 0 bases and J lost 1, with 7 bases in between. The CDR3 runs 14 residues. The germline CDR1 and CDR2 sequences are SGHRS and YFSETQ. Source study methods: Amplification of reference gene primers was used by the study to estimate nucleated cell counts. The repertoire was sequenced with immunoSEQ multiplex PCR; TCRdb's copy has only in-frame clones and lacks some. That table supplies the V and J calls and clone size; D and trimming were determined from the DNA. The sample consists of about 140,000 clones, around 87% of them appearing once. The J gene is TRBJ2-5, the V gene TRBV5-1; a weak D match, TRBD2 (6 bases). This receptor was identified in a woman in her forties or fifties with active or convalescent COVID-19. The sequencing sample was made of peripheral blood. CDR3 in amino acids: CASSLGGVQETQYF. In nucleotides, the CDR3 is TGCGCCAGCAGCTTGGGGGGGGTCCAAGAGACCCAGTACTTC.